One and the same sample provided the 18 T cell receptor beta chains below, sequenced in a study of T-cell reconstitution after alpha-beta-depleted transplantation in children. Using unique molecular identifiers, the investigators prepared the TCRbeta library. TCRdb independently ran MiXCR on the PCR reads; one entry per CDR3 protein. The table records about 270,000 distinct CDR3 sequences, 9.9% of them present only once. This sample comprised PBMCs from the stem cell graft donor, obtained from the stem cell graft. The receptors were gathered from a human donor who donated a stem cell graft to a child with SCID.

This clonotype has a handful of counts. This chain links TRBV6-1 with TRBJ2-5; D might be TRBD1 (6 bases). CDR3 size: 15 residues. The germline CDR1 and CDR2 sequences are MNHNS and SASEGT. Trimming removed 6 bases from V and 0 bases from J, with 14 bases in between. CDR3 nucleotides: TGTGCCAGCAGAACCGGGACAAGGAACCAAGAGACCCAGTACTTC. It translates to CASRTGTRNQETQYF.

In this sample, this clonotype turned up once. J is TRBJ2-3 and V is TRBV5-1; 12 bases are a match to TRBD1. Germline loops: CDR1 SGHRS, CDR2 YFSETQ. The V gene end was trimmed by 4 bases and the J gene end by 0 bases; junction bases not matched to a gene: 9. The CDR3 is 18 amino acids. The CDR3 sequence is CASSLEGQGAASTDTQYF. CDR3 DNA: TGCGCCAGCAGCCTGGAGGGACAGGGGGCAGCTAGCACAGATACGCAGTATTTT. Supplemented by reference TRBV5-1 and TRBJ2-3, the full variable domain reads KAGVTQTPRYLIKTRGQQVTLSCSPISGHRSVSWYQQTPGQGLQFLFEYFSETQRNKGNFPGRFSGRQFSNSRSEMNVSTLELGDSALYLCASSLEGQGAASTDTQYFGPGTRLTVL.

About this clonotype itself: This may stem from a read error, because a much larger clone lies one nucleotide away. This chain links TRBV5-1 with TRBJ2-7; D remains unclear. CDR1 is SGHRS and CDR2 is YFSETQ in the germline V gene. Trimming removed 1 base from V and 3 bases from J, with 17 bases in between. The CDR3 sequence is 16 residues long. The CDR3 sequence: CASSLSPVQQVYEQYF. The CDR3 coding sequence is TGCGCCAGCAGCTTGTCCCCGGTACAGCAGGTCTACGAGCAGTACTTC.

The sample holds a few counts of this clonotype. CDR3 nucleotides: TGTGCCAGCAGCCCTCCGAGGAGGGAAGAGGAAGCTTTCTTT. The encoded protein is CASSPPRREEEAFF. This chain uses TRBV9 with TRBJ1-1, with D unresolved. CDR1 and CDR2 from the germline V gene are SGDLS and YYNGEE. V was pared by 4 bases and J by 8 bases, with 18 bases between. The CDR3 totals 14 residues.

V and J are TRBV4-1 and TRBJ2-4; a possible D gene is TRBD1 (5 bases). The V end was cut by 0 bases, the J end by 12 bases, with 15 bases between. CDR1 MGHRA and CDR2 YSYEKL come from the germline V gene. The CDR3 covers 14 residues. This CDR3 reads CASSQDFQGMGQYF. CDR3 in DNA: TGCGCCAGCAGCCAAGATTTTCAGGGCATGGGTCAGTACTTC.

V usage is TRBV5-1 and J usage is TRBJ2-7; D is ambiguous. The CDR3 is 13 amino acids. V was trimmed by 4 bases and J by 5 bases, leaving 13 bases between them. The V gene's germline CDR1 is SGHRS and CDR2 YFSETQ. The CDR3 DNA reads TGCGCCAGCAGCACTCCTGGGCACCACGAGCAGTACTTC. Its translation is CASSTPGHHEQYF.

This clonotype was detected only a few times. This sequence joins TRBV7-8 and TRBJ2-5; D gene uncertain. Germline CDR1 and CDR2: SGHVS and FQNEAQ. V lost 1 base to trimming and J lost 5 bases, with 26 bases between them. The CDR3 length is 19 residues. DNA for the CDR3: TGTGCCAGCAGCTTAGTAGTTATGAGACCCAAATTGCCGGAGGAGACCCAGTACTTC. The encoded protein is CASSLVVMRPKLPEETQYF.

The chain recombines TRBV3-1 with TRBJ2-7; possibly TRBD1 for D (7 bases). V gave up 4 bases and J gave up 5 bases, with 15 bases separating them. The CDR3 covers 14 residues. CDR1 and CDR2 from the germline V gene are LGHDT and YNNKEL (reference sequence). The CDR3 nucleotides read TGTGCCAGCAGCCGGCGGGACAGAGAGGACGAGCAGTACTTC. It specifies CASSRRDREDEQYF.

This clonotype occurred many times. The rearrangement joins TRBV12-3 or TRBV12-4 to TRBJ2-3; 9 nucleotides match TRBD2. V was pared by 5 bases and J by 6 bases, with 18 bases of the junction left unmatched. The CDR3 has 18 residues. The DNA of the CDR3 is TGTGCCAGCAGTCATAACGAGATAGCGGGGGCCGCCCCTGATACGCAGTATTTT. This gives the protein CASSHNEIAGAAPDTQYF.

This clonotype occurred a few times. This chain joins TRBV12-3 or TRBV12-4 and TRBJ2-5; D is unclear. This CDR3 contains 13 residues. The ends were cut back, 2 bases at V and 5 bases at J, with 9 bases in the middle. The CDR3, as DNA: TGTGCCAGCAGTTTAACATCTAAGGAGACCCAGTACTTC. Translation: CASSLTSKETQYF.

This clonotype has just a few counts. The genes are TRBV7-6 and TRBJ2-7, with 8 positions matching TRBD2. Germline-derived CDR1 and CDR2 are SGHVS and FNYEAQ. With 2 bases clipped from V and 2 bases from J, the junction kept 5 bases outside the gene matches. The CDR3 loop spans 15 amino acids. CDR3 protein: CASSLYTSGTYEQYF. DNA of the CDR3: TGTGCCAGCAGCTTATATACTAGCGGAACCTACGAGCAGTACTTC.

Many counts were recorded for this clonotype. The chain couples TRBV10-1 to TRBJ2-7; the D is unclear. Germline V gene lookup returns CDR1 WNHNN and CDR2 SYGVQD (reference sequence). The CDR3 loop spans 12 amino acids. V was cut by 3 bases and J by 4 bases, with 7 bases left in between. In DNA form, the CDR3 reads TGCGCCAGCAGTGACTCGGAATACGAGCAGTACTTC. It encodes CASSDSEYEQYF.

The chain joins TRBV5-1 to TRBJ2-1, with TRBD1 identical over 7 bases. The CDR3 contains 15 residues. CDR1 and CDR2 from the germline V gene are SGHRS and YFSETQ. V trimming: 4 bases; J trimming: 7 bases; junction bases outside the gene matches: 11. Written as DNA, the CDR3 is TGCGCCAGCAGCCCGACAGGGATTGGGCAAAATGAGCAGTTCTTC. Amino acids: CASSPTGIGQNEQFF.

This clonotype was seen a handful of times. The V gene is TRBV7-8, the J gene TRBJ2-6; 7 bases are a match to TRBD1. The CDR3 spans 15 residues. Trimming cost V 5 bases and J 7 bases; bases outside gene matches: 8. Germline CDR1 reads SGHVS; CDR2 reads FQNEAQ. The CDR3 spells CASSIGTVPANVLTF. CDR3 sequence (DNA): TGTGCCAGCAGCATAGGGACAGTCCCAGCCAACGTCCTGACTTTC.

The J gene is TRBJ2-5, the V gene TRBV20-1, with D unresolved. Trimming took off 4 bases at V and 4 bases at J, with 22 bases between the two ends. Germline CDR1 DFQATT, CDR2 SNEGSKA (reference sequence). This CDR3 region has 16 residues. CDR3 residues: CSATTSSIDSRETQYF. The CDR3 coding sequence is TGCAGTGCTACCACCTCTTCCATTGACTCAAGAGAGACCCAGTACTTC.

The genes are TRBV20-1 and TRBJ2-1; no clear D gene. This CDR3 region has 14 residues. V was clipped by 3 bases and J by 7 bases, with 16 bases between them. Germline V lookup: CDR1 DFQATT, CDR2 SNEGSKA (reference sequence). CDR3 bases: TGCAGTGCTAGCGGCACATGGAACCCTAATGAGCAGTTCTTC. Translation: CSASGTWNPNEQFF.

This clonotype has a count of ten or more. The CDR3 sequence: CASRPGTEETQYF. The CDR3 DNA follows: TGTGCCAGCAGACCCGGGACAGAAGAGACCCAGTACTTC. This rearrangement joins TRBV2 to TRBJ2-5; 7 bases align to TRBD1. From germline, CDR1 is SNHLY and CDR2 FYNNEI. This CDR3 is 13 amino acids long. V trimming: 6 bases; J trimming: 3 bases; junction bases outside the gene matches: 4.

This clonotype was observed many times. The chain couples TRBV18 to TRBJ2-1; D ambiguous. Trimming pared 0 bases from V and 10 bases from J, leaving 7 bases between. This CDR3 region has 12 residues. Germline V gene data show CDR1 as KGHSH and CDR2 as LQKENI. CDR3 loop: CASSPPVGEQFF. CDR3 in DNA: TGTGCCAGCTCACCACCCGTGGGGGAGCAGTTCTTC.